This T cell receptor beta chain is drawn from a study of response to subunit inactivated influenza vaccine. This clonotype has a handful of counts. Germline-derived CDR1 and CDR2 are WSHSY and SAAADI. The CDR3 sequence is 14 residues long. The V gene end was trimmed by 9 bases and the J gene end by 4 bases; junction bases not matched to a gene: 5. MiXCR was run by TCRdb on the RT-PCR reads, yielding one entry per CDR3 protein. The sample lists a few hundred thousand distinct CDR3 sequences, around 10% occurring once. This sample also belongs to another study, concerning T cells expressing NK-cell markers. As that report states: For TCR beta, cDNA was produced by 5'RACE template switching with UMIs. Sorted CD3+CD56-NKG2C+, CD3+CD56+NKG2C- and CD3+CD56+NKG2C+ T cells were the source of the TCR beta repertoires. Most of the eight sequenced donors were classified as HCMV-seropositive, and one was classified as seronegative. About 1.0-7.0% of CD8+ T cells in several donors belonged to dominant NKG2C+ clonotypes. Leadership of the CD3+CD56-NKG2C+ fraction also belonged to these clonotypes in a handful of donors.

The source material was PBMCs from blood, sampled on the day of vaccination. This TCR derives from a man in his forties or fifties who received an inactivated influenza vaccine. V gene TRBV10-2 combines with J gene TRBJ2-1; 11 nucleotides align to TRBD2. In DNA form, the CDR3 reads TGCGCCAGTTCTAGCGGGAGGTCGTACAATGAGCAGTTCTTC. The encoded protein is CASSSGRSYNEQFF.